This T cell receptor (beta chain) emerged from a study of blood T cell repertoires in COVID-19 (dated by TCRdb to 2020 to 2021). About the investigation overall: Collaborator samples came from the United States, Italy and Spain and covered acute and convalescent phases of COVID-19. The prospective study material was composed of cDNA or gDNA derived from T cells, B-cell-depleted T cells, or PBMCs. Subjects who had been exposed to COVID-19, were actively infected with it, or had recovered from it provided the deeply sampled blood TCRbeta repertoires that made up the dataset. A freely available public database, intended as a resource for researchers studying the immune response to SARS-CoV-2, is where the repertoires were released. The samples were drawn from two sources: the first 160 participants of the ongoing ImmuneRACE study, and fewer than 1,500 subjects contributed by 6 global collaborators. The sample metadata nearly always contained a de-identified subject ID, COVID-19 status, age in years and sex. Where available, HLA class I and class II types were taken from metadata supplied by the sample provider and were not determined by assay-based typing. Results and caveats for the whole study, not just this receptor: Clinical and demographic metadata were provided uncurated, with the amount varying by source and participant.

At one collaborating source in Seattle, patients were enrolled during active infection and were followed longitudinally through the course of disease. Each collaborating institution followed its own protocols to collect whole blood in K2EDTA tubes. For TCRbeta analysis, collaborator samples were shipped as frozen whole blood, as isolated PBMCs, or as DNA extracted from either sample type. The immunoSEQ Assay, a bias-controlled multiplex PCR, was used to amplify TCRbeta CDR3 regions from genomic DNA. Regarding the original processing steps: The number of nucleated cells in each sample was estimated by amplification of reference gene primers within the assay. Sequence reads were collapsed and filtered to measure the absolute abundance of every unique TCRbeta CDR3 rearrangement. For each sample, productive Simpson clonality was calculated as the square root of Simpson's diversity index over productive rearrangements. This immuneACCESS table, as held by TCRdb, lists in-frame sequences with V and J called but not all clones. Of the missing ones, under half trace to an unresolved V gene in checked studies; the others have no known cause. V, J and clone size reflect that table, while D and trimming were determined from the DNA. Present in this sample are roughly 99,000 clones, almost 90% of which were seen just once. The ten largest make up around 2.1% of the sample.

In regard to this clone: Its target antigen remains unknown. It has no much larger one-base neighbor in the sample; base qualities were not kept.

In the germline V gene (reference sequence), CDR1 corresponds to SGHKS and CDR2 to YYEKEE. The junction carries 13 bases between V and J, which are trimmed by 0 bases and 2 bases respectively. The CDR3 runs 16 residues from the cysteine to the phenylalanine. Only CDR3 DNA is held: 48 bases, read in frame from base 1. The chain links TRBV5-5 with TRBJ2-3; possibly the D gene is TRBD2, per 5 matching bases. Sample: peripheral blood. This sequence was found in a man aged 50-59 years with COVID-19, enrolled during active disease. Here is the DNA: TGTGCCAGCAGCTTGGGCAGGCGAGGGATCACAGATACGCAGTATTTT. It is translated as CASSLGRRGITDTQYF.